This TCR beta chain was found in a study of CD8 T cells in Susac syndrome. V gave up 5 bases and J gave up 7 bases; unmatched junction bases: 9. The CDR3 consists of 16 residues. CDR1 is SGHAT and CDR2 is FQNNGV in the germline V gene. Random hexamers served to reverse transcribe roughly 0.45 to 1 ug RNA. A single record per CDR3 protein comes from TCRdb applying MiXCR to the immunoSEQ multiplex PCR reads. In the table there are about 430,000 distinct CDR3 sequences, roughly 85% of which are singletons. The receptor was isolated from a human donor with multiple sclerosis. The chain recombines TRBV11-2 with TRBJ2-5; 14 bases line up with TRBD2. Source material: CD8+ T cells from PBMCs. The CDR3 DNA follows: TGTGCCAGCAGCCCTGGGACTAGCGGGAGTCATTGGACCCAGTACTTC. Translated: CASSPGTSGSHWTQYF.